Given below is one T cell receptor beta chain in context. Its antigen is currently unknown. This entry is derived from a study of OX40 agonist ivuxolimab in advanced cancers. Study-wide context: Each dose-escalation patient presented with hepatocellular carcinoma, melanoma, renal cell or head and neck cancer. At about 82% male, the cohort had a mean age of around 56 years, ranging from about 20 to 80.

Trimming pared 2 bases from V and 11 bases from J, leaving 11 bases between. The CDR3 totals 12 residues. CDR1 SGHTA and CDR2 FQGNSA come from the germline V gene. Study findings and constraints: Partial responders at 0.1-3.0 mg/kg had among the lowest clonal expansion.

The table came from immunoSEQ multiplex PCR; TCRdb's copy has only in-frame clones and leaves some out. The profile shows 60,000 to 80,000 clones, approximately 80% of them singletons. Patients with autoimmune history or systemic immunosuppression were excluded. The chain links TRBV7-2 to TRBJ2-3; D call uncertain. This TCR was sampled from an adult with an advanced solid tumor such as melanoma, head and neck, liver or kidney cancer. The material sequenced was CD4+ or CD8+ T cells sorted from blood, taken in a trial of the OX40 agonist ivuxolimab. In nucleotides, the CDR3 is TGTGCCAGCAGCTTACTGTACCTGGGGCAGTATTTT. Its protein is CASSLLYLGQYF. Combining the CDR3 with reference TRBV7-2 and TRBJ2-3 gives the whole variable domain GAGVSQSPSNKVTEKGKDVELRCDPISGHTALYWYRQSLGQGLEFLIYFQGNSAPDKSGLPSDRFSAERTGGSVSTLTIQRTQQEDSAVYLCASSLLYLGQYFGPGTRLTVL.